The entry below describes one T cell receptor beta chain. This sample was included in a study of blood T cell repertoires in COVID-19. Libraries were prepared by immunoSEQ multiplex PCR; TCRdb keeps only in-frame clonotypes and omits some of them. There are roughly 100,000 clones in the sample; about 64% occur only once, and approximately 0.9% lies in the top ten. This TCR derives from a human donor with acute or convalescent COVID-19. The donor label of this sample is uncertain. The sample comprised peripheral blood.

The CDR3 sequence is CASSLNRVGYTF. The CDR3 bases are TGTGCCAGCAGCTTAAACAGGGTCGGCTACACCTTC. The chain is built from TRBV5-6 and TRBJ1-2; D is possibly TRBD1 (6 bases). The germline gives CDR1 SGHDT, CDR2 YYEEEE. With 2 bases removed from V and 8 bases from J, the gap between germline ends came to 10 bases. The CDR3 has 12 residues.